These 18 T cell receptor beta chains came from one sample sequenced in a study of shared clonotypes between healthy human individuals. Repertoires were generated with immunoSEQ multiplex PCR, while TCRdb's copy carries only in-frame clones and drops some. The table records 2 million to 2.5 million clones, approximately 90% of them present only once. What was sequenced was naive CD4+ T cells from PBMCs. Subset denoted: CD45RA+ positively selected. The receptors were gathered from a man younger than 35 in good health. Some clones in this sample may be carry-over from other donors' samples.

Turning to this clone: Other DNA variants within this sample encode the same CDR3. CDR3 loop: CASSLATGEYEQYF. The CDR3 DNA sequence: TGTGCCAGCAGCTTAGCGACAGGAGAGTACGAGCAGTACTTC. The V and J genes are TRBV7-2 and TRBJ2-7; D is possibly TRBD1 (6 bases). Trimming cost V 0 bases and J 4 bases, with 10 bases left between them. The CDR3 loop spans 14 amino acids. In germline, CDR1 is SGHTA, CDR2 FQGNSA.

Notes on this clone: Additional DNA sequences in this sample encode the identical CDR3. The chain recombines TRBV7-8 with TRBJ2-7; the match to TRBD2 covers 10 bases. The CDR3 runs to 14 residues. J lost 1 base, V lost 4 bases, and 1 base had no gene match. From germline, CDR1 is SGHVS and CDR2 FQNEAQ. The CDR3: CASSWTSGSYEQYF. Here the CDR3 DNA reads TGTGCCAGCAGCTGGACTAGCGGTTCCTACGAGCAGTACTTC.

The chain uses TRBV28 and TRBJ1-1; TRBD1 might be the D (6 bases). Germline V lookup: CDR1 MDHEN, CDR2 SYDVKM. This CDR3 region has 14 residues. V was clipped by 3 bases and J by 3 bases, with 11 bases between them. Here the CDR3 DNA reads TGTGCCAGCAGTTTCCCGAGGGGGTACACTGAAGCTTTCTTT. Encoded protein: CASSFPRGYTEAFF.

This chain connects TRBV7-2 to TRBJ2-1, with D possibly called TRBD1 or TRBD2 (5 bases each). CDR3 length: 17 residues. V lost 5 bases and J lost 3, with 20 bases in between. The germline V gene encodes CDR1 SGHTA and CDR2 FQGNSA. CDR3 region: CASSPRGTAASYNEQFF. CDR3 coding DNA: TGTGCCAGCAGCCCGCGTGGGACCGCCGCTAGCTACAATGAGCAGTTCTTC.

The genes are TRBV7-8 and TRBJ1-2; 8 nucleotides agree with TRBD1. After removal of 6 bases from V and 8 bases from J, the junction contained 8 bases not matched to a gene. The germline V gene encodes CDR1 SGHVS and CDR2 FQNEAQ. This CDR3 is 13 amino acids long. Here the CDR3 reads CASSSDREFGYTF. The DNA for the CDR3 is TGTGCCAGCAGTTCGGACAGGGAGTTCGGCTACACCTTC.

The chain has TRBV23-1 and TRBJ1-4; D remains unclear. TRBV23-1 is sorted into the ORF group, with uncertain function. The CDR3 loop spans 14 amino acids. The V end lost 0 bases, the J end lost 5 bases, and 7 bases lay between the germline ends. CDR3 protein: CASSQSVGNEKLFF. In nucleotides, the CDR3 is TGCGCCAGCAGTCAATCGGTAGGGAATGAAAAACTGTTTTTT.

The V and J genes are TRBV5-1 and TRBJ2-1; 10 bases map to TRBD2. This CDR3 comprises 16 residues. Unmatched junction bases numbered 8, after V lost 2 bases and J lost 6 bases. The V gene's germline CDR1 is SGHRS and CDR2 YFSETQ. CDR3 coding DNA: TGCGCCAGCAGCTTACAAGCGGGAGGGCTCTTCAATGAGCAGTTCTTC. Amino acids: CASSLQAGGLFNEQFF.

In regard to this clone: The same CDR3 is also encoded by other DNA sequences in this sample. This chain connects TRBV9 to TRBJ1-3, with unresolved D. This CDR3 comprises 14 residues. Trimming cost V 0 bases and J 0 bases, with 4 bases left between them. Germline-derived CDR1 and CDR2 are SGDLS and YYNGEE. The CDR3 spells CASSVAFSGNTIYF. The CDR3 DNA reads as TGTGCCAGCAGCGTAGCCTTCTCTGGAAACACCATATATTTT.

This chain links TRBV7-9 with TRBJ1-4; a possible D gene is TRBD1 (5 bases). Germline V CDR1 and CDR2: SEHNR, FQNEAQ (reference sequence). Trimming shortened V by 6 bases and J by 4 bases, and 12 bases separated the two germline ends. The CDR3 covers 14 residues. DNA of the CDR3: TGTGCCAGCAGGATGACAGCCCTTAATGAAAAACTGTTTTTT. This sequence encodes CASRMTALNEKLFF.

In its sample, this clone was seen once. CDR3 amino acids: CASSLGRPPLTEAFF. The CDR3 DNA sequence: TGCGCCAGCAGCTTGGGACGGCCCCCCCTGACTGAAGCTTTCTTT. J is TRBJ1-1 and V is TRBV5-1; D not certain. The length of the CDR3 is 15 residues. The germline CDR1 and CDR2 sequences are SGHRS and YFSETQ. V was trimmed by 0 bases and J by 5 bases, leaving 14 bases between them.

V and J are TRBV11-3 and TRBJ2-1, with TRBD2 matching over 10 bases. The V segment lost 6 bases and the J segment 5 bases; nucleotides outside the gene matches: 7. This CDR3 has 15 amino acids. The V gene's germline CDR1 is SGHNT and CDR2 YENEEA. The chain's CDR3 is CASSPGLAVNNEQFF. In nucleotides, the CDR3 is TGTGCCAGCAGTCCTGGACTAGCGGTGAACAATGAGCAGTTCTTC.

The V gene is TRBV6-1, the J gene TRBJ1-5; no clear D. Deletions cut 3 bases from V and 1 base from J, with 7 bases between. Germline V lookup: CDR1 MNHNS, CDR2 SASEGT. The CDR3 runs to 14 residues. CDR3 region: CASSEQISNQPQHF. DNA for the CDR3: TGTGCCAGCAGTGAGCAGATAAGCAATCAGCCCCAGCATTTT.

This chain joins TRBV11-3 and TRBJ2-3, with no clear D. The CDR3 length is 14 residues. The germline V and J ends were trimmed by 0 bases and 1 base, with 5 bases remaining between them. Germline lookup yields CDR1 SGHNT and CDR2 YENEEA. The CDR3 sequence is CASSLDLGTDTQYF. The CDR3 DNA sequence: TGTGCCAGCAGCTTAGATCTAGGCACAGATACGCAGTATTTT.

The J gene is TRBJ1-4, the V gene TRBV5-1, with 8 bases fitting TRBD1. V was pared by 4 bases and J by 3 bases, with 8 bases of the junction left unmatched. The germline gives CDR1 SGHRS, CDR2 YFSETQ. The CDR3 is made up of 16 amino acids. The CDR3 spells CASSASRGQANEKLFF. CDR3 in DNA: TGCGCCAGCAGCGCATCCAGGGGACAGGCTAATGAAAAACTGTTTTTT.

This rearrangement joins TRBV27 to TRBJ2-7; 8 nucleotides match TRBD2. V was clipped by 8 bases and J by 3 bases; unmatched bases: 12. This CDR3 region has 15 residues. Germline lookup yields CDR1 MNHEY and CDR2 SMNVEV (reference sequence). In DNA form, the CDR3 reads TGTGCCAGCGAGGGGGGGGTAGCGGGACGCTACGAGCAGTACTTC. Translation gives CASEGGVAGRYEQYF.

This chain uses TRBV5-6 with TRBJ1-4; D is uncertain. Germline V gives CDR1 SGHDT, CDR2 YYEEEE. This CDR3 spans 14 amino acids. V was trimmed by 2 bases and J by 5 bases, leaving 10 bases between them. As DNA, the CDR3 is TGTGCCAGCAGCTTAAGACTTAGAAATGAAAAACTGTTTTTT. Its protein is CASSLRLRNEKLFF.

CDR3: CASSALRGHDVDTIYF. CDR3 sequence (DNA): TGTGCCAGCAGTGCCCTCCGGGGACACGACGTAGACACCATATATTTT. V gene TRBV6-4 combines with J gene TRBJ1-3; a possible D gene is TRBD1 (6 bases). Germline CDR1 is MRHNA and CDR2 is SNTAGT. This CDR3 has 16 amino acids. V lost 4 bases and J 8 bases, leaving 21 bases between the germline ends.

The rearrangement links TRBV2 to TRBJ2-7, with 9 bases fitting TRBD2. Germline V gives CDR1 SNHLY, CDR2 FYNNEI. J gave up 0 bases and V 7 bases, and 4 bases lay outside the gene matches. The CDR3 totals 14 residues. As DNA, the CDR3 is TGTGCCAGCACCGAGGGACTAGCCTCCTACGAGCAGTACTTC. This sequence encodes CASTEGLASYEQYF.